The 8 T cell receptor beta chains below come from one sample, sequenced in a study of T-cell memory formation after mild COVID-19 listed by TCRdb under 2021. The library was built by means of 5' RACE. Instrument used: Illumina NovaSeq 6000. TCRdb ran its own pipeline on the public reads, namely fastp trimming at Q25 and MiXCR clone calling, and kept in-frame beta chains. Every entry covers one CDR3 protein and lists the most common genes and DNA from its rows. A total of around 500,000 distinct CDR3 sequences appear in this sample, about 20% of them only once. The top ten clonotypes cover approximately 13% of the sample. The sequencing input was PBMCs or a T cell subset sorted from them (not recorded which). The receptors derive from an adult woman who had mild COVID-19 (a few samples of this study predate the infection). The sample titles of this study are shuffled in the database, so cell type and time point are left out; the donor was told from shared clones.

This clonotype was counted between two and nine times. The rearrangement links TRBV5-1 to TRBJ2-3; D uncertain. CDR1 SGHRS and CDR2 YFSETQ come from the germline V gene. Trimming cost V 1 base and J 1 base, with 13 bases left between them. The CDR3 sequence is 16 residues long. The CDR3 protein is CASSLTVLAGTDTQYF. The CDR3 bases are TGCGCCAGCAGCTTGACCGTCCTGGCGGGCACAGATACGCAGTATTTT.

The gene calls are TRBV15 and TRBJ2-1, with D perhaps matching TRBD2 (5 bases). The CDR3 loop spans 17 amino acids. Deletions cut 2 bases from V and 5 bases from J, with 19 bases between. Germline V gene lookup returns CDR1 LNHNV and CDR2 YYDKDF (reference sequence). The CDR3 sequence is CATSRYYGELPDNEQFF. The CDR3, as DNA: TGTGCCACCAGCAGATATTACGGGGAACTACCAGACAATGAGCAGTTCTTC.

The chain uses TRBV2 and TRBJ1-2; the D gene is possibly TRBD1 (5 bases). The CDR3 is 15 residues long. Trimming took 3 bases from V and 6 from J, leaving 17 bases between them. Per the germline V gene, CDR1 is SNHLY and CDR2 is FYNNEI. This CDR3 reads CASSEFGSQGDGYTF. CDR3 nucleotide sequence: TGTGCCAGCAGTGAGTTCGGGTCTCAGGGAGATGGCTACACCTTC.

This clonotype appeared a few times. The V gene is TRBV5-1, the J gene TRBJ2-7, with TRBD2 matching over 11 bases. CDR1 is SGHRS, CDR2 YFSETQ, per germline. The CDR3 sequence is 16 residues long. J gave up 9 bases and V 4 bases, and 15 bases lay outside the gene matches. This chain's CDR3 is CASSPRSLAGALGQYF. CDR3 DNA: TGCGCCAGCAGCCCCCGGTCACTAGCGGGGGCCTTAGGGCAGTACTTC.

V and J are TRBV30 and TRBJ2-1, with 8 nucleotides matching TRBD2. CDR3 length: 14 amino acids. Germline-derived CDR1 and CDR2 are GTSNPN and SVGIG (reference sequence). Unmatched junction bases numbered 6, after V lost 1 base and J lost 7 bases. Here the CDR3 reads CAWSDPSGRNEQFF. DNA for the CDR3: TGTGCCTGGAGTGACCCTAGCGGGCGAAATGAGCAGTTCTTC.

This clonotype was observed a few times. V gene TRBV6-6 combines with J gene TRBJ2-7, with D tentatively TRBD2 (6 bases). This CDR3 region has 16 residues. Germline-derived CDR1 and CDR2 are MNHNY and SVGAGI (reference sequence). The ends were cut back, 0 bases at V and 0 bases at J, with 12 bases in the middle. The CDR3 region has the DNA TGTGCCAGCAGTTACTCAGGCGGGGTAAACTCCTACGAGCAGTACTTC. Residues: CASSYSGGVNSYEQYF.

The chain links TRBV2 to TRBJ2-3; D is ambiguous. The CDR3 runs to 12 residues. In germline, CDR1 is SNHLY, CDR2 FYNNEI. The ends were cut back, 8 bases at V and 5 bases at J, with 11 bases in the middle. The CDR3 reads CASPALVDTQYF. CDR3 DNA: TGTGCCAGCCCGGCCTTAGTAGATACGCAGTATTTT. The whole variable domain, filled in from reference TRBV2 and TRBJ2-3, reads EPEVTQTPSHQVTQMGQEVILRCVPISNHLYFYWYRQILGQKVEFLVSFYNNEISEKSEIFDDQFSVERPDGSNFTLKIRSTKLEDSAMYFCASPALVDTQYFGPGTRLTVL.

The chain has TRBV13 and TRBJ2-7, with 8 bases identical to TRBD1. The V segment lost 6 bases and the J segment 5 bases; nucleotides outside the gene matches: 9. The CDR3 has 14 residues. Germline V gene sequence: CDR1 PRHDT, CDR2 FYEKMQ (reference sequence). The CDR3 nucleotides are TGTGCCAGCAGTTCAGACAGGGGTTCCCACGAGCAGTACTTC. It yields the protein CASSSDRGSHEQYF.